The clone carrying this TCR beta chain appeared a single time. The V segment lost 6 bases and the J segment 7 bases; nucleotides outside the gene matches: 11. Germline V lookup: CDR1 MDHEN, CDR2 SYDVKM. This CDR3 has 14 amino acids. The sample comes from a study of shared clonotypes between healthy human individuals. Assay: immunoSEQ multiplex PCR; the TCRdb copy retains only in-frame clones and omits some. The table shows a few hundred thousand clones, with less than 98% occurring only once. Sequenced material: naive CD4+ T cells sorted from blood. The subset here: CD45RA+ positively selected. The V and J genes are TRBV28 and TRBJ1-2, with 7 bases identical to TRBD1. The source is a woman aged 25 to 39 in good health. The CDR3 DNA reads TGTGCCAGCAGGCCAAGGGGGCGCCTTGGTGGCTACACCTTC. It yields the protein CASRPRGRLGGYTF.